The rows below give T cell receptor beta chains drawn from one sample of a study of T-cell reconstitution after alpha-beta-depleted transplantation in children. TCRdb re-called the PCR reads with MiXCR, one entry per CDR3 protein. This sample has a few hundred thousand distinct CDR3 sequences, with about an eighth found just once. The sequenced sample was PBMCs, mostly from graft donor cells, obtained 360 days after TCRalphabeta/CD19-depleted stem cell transplant. These receptors were taken from a male patient younger than 18 who had a stem cell transplant for acute myeloid leukemia, so the T cells may come from the graft donor. Each CDR3 is given with its conserved first and last residue. The D gene is left open where the match is weak. The listing skips clone size in some rows; elsewhere it reads once, few, many or a size class.

d_gene: TRBD2; j_gene: TRBJ2-3; v_gene: TRBV7-6; abundance: few; CDR3nt: TGTGCCAGCAGCGTATCCGGGACTACTAGCACAGATACGCAGTATTTT; CDR3aa: CASSVSGTTSTDTQYF
d_gene: TRBD2; j_gene: TRBJ2-2; v_gene: TRBV14; abundance: .; CDR3nt: TGTGCCAGCAGCCTCCACAAGATATTCAGCGGGAAAGGTACCGGGGAGCTGTTTTTT; CDR3aa: CASSLHKIFSGKGTGELFF
d_gene: TRBD2; j_gene: TRBJ2-1; v_gene: TRBV5-1; abundance: many; CDR3nt: TGCGCCAGCAGCTCTATGACTAGCGGGCCTTACAATGAGCAGTTCTTC; CDR3aa: CASSSMTSGPYNEQFF
d_gene: .; j_gene: TRBJ1-1; v_gene: TRBV7-9; abundance: few; CDR3nt: TGTGCCAGCAGCTTAGAATCTCTGGCAGGAGGGTACACTGAAGCTTTCTTT; CDR3aa: CASSLESLAGGYTEAFF
d_gene: TRBD2; j_gene: TRBJ2-2; v_gene: TRBV24-1; abundance: .; CDR3nt: TGTGCCACCAGTGATCCTTCTAGCGGGAAGCCGAACACCGGGGAGCTGTTTTTT; CDR3aa: CATSDPSSGKPNTGELFF
d_gene: .; j_gene: TRBJ2-3; v_gene: TRBV20-1; abundance: many; CDR3nt: TGCAGTGCTAGAGACCGAAACAGGACGGCAGATACGCAGTATTTT; CDR3aa: CSARDRNRTADTQYF
d_gene: TRBD2; j_gene: TRBJ2-3; v_gene: TRBV20-1; abundance: .; CDR3nt: TGCAGTCCGGGCGGGAGGGGTATAGATACGCAGTATTTT; CDR3aa: CSPGGRGIDTQYF
d_gene: .; j_gene: TRBJ1-5; v_gene: TRBV6-2/TRBV6-3; abundance: few; CDR3nt: TGTGCCAGCAGGACGACCGGGAAACCAAATCAGCCCCAGCATTTT; CDR3aa: CASRTTGKPNQPQHF
d_gene: TRBD2; j_gene: TRBJ2-7; v_gene: TRBV6-2/TRBV6-3; abundance: .; CDR3nt: TGTGCCAGCAGGCAACCGGGACTAGGGATCTACGAGCAGTACTTC; CDR3aa: CASRQPGLGIYEQYF
d_gene: TRBD2; j_gene: TRBJ2-1; v_gene: TRBV10-3; abundance: .; CDR3nt: TGTGCCATCAGTGAGGGGCGGGAGGGGAATTACAATGAGCAGTTCTTC; CDR3aa: CAISEGREGNYNEQFF
d_gene: .; j_gene: TRBJ2-7; v_gene: TRBV28; abundance: many; CDR3nt: TGTGCCAGCCGCACAGGGATTCAGTACTTC; CDR3aa: CASRTGIQYF